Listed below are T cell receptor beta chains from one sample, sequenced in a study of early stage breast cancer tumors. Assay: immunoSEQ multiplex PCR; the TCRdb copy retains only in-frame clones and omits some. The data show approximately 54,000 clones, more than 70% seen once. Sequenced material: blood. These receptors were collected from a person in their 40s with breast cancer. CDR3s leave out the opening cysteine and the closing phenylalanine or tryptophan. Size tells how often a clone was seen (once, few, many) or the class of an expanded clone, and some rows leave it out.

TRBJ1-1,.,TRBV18,ASSPRKGDTEAF
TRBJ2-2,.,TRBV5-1,ASRSGNHGTGELF
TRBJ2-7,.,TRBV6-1,ASSESSYEQY
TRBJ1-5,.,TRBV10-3,AISESGTVNQPQH
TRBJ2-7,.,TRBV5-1,ASSLRQGSYEQY
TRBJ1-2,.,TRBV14,ASSRTVNYGYT
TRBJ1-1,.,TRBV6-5,ASSYSLRRGNTEAF
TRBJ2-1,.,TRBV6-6,ASSPGGQETSQF
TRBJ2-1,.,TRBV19,ASSIREGTSGYNEQF
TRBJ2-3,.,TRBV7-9,ASSPGLAGGPNTQY
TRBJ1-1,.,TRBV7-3,ASSRDTYTEAF
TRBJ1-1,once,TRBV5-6,ASSLSGGFRRAF
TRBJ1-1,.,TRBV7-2,ASSLKRNTEAF
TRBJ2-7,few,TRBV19,ASSPGNYYEQY
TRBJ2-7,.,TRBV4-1,ASSQASGGAGEQY
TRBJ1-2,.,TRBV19,ASSIGSSYGYT
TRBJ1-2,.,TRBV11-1,ASSLLTGVVDGYT
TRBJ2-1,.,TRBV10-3,AISESAGTRGREQF
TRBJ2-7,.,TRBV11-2,ASSRVGAGGREQY
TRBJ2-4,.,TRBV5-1,ASSLQGGKKNIQY
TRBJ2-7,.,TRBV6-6,ASTGATQGRDEQY
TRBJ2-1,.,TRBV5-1,ASWAGLAGGRWF
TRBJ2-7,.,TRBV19,ASSSGQPTYEQY
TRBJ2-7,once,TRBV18,ASSPGQSGLYEQY
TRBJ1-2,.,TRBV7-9,ASSLAPGQNYGYT
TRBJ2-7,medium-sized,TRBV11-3,ASSFHLVYEQY
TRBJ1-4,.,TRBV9,ASSPPGPHEKLF
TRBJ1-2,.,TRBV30,AWSRGVWDYGYT
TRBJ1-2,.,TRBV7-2,ASSFGMYTAYT
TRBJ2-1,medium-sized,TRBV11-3,ASSSRERYNEQF
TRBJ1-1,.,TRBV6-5,ASRPGRLNTEAF
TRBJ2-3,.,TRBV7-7,ASSYRVSDTQY
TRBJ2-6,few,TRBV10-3,AISEGIQSSGANVLT
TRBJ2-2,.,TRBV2,ASSTSGGTGELF
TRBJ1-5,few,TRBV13,ASSLQGMEPQH
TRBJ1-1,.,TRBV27,ASRSPGWGNTEAF
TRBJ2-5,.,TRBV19,ASSITPSGAREETQY
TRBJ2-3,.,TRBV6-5,ASRRAGVVGDTQY
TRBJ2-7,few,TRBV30,AWSVLRGGSSYEQY
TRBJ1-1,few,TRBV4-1,ASSQDLPPLEAF
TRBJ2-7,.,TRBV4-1,ASSQLLAGIYEQY
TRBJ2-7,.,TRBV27,ASGDRGSSSYEQY
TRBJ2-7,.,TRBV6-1,ASSVSGYEQY
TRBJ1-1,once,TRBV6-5,ASSLGQGTEAF
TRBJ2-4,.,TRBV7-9,ASSPPTSGENIQY
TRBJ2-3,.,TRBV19,ASSRATDTQY
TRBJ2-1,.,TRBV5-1,ASSLSSSGSLYNEQF
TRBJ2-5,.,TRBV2,ASSSTSQGGETQY
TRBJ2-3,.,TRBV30,AKNPGQGPDTQY
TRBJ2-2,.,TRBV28,ASSSTGSGRLVGELF